This note documents a single TCR beta chain sequence. Its antigen is not known. This entry is derived from a study of T cell responses to AZD1222 COVID-19 vaccine. Study results and caveats: Spike-specific TCR breadth and depth rose after two AZD1222 doses. Scientists sampled the repertoires only once the peak T cell response had passed.

Profiling relied on immunoSEQ multiplex PCR, and the TCRdb table lists in-frame clones only, not all of them. This sample has more than 150,000 clones, with 90% found just once. Germline assignment: CDR1 LGHDT and CDR2 YNNKEL (reference sequence). The CDR3 is 16 amino acids. V was cut by 0 bases and J by 3 bases, with 12 bases left in between. The receptor was isolated from an adult who received the AZD1222 COVID-19 vaccine. The source material was peripheral blood, sampled 28 days after the second AZD1222 dose. The chain combines TRBV3-1 (or the pseudogene TRBV3-2) with TRBJ2-1, with TRBD2 as a possible D gene (6 bases). This CDR3 is CASSQESDYLYNEQFF. The CDR3 nucleotides are TGTGCCAGCAGCCAAGAATCGGACTACCTCTACAATGAGCAGTTCTTC.